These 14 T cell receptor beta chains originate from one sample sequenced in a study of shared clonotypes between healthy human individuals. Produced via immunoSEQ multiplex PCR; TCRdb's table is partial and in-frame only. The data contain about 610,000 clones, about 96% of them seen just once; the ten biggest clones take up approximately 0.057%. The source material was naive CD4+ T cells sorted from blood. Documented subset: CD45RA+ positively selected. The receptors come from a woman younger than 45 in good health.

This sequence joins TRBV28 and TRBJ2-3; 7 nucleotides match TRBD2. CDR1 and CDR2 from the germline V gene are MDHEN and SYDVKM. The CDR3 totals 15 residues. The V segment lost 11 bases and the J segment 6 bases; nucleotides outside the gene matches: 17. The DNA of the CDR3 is TGTGCCTCTGGGTTGGCGGGAGCGGGCCCGGATACGCAGTATTTT. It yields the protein CASGLAGAGPDTQYF.

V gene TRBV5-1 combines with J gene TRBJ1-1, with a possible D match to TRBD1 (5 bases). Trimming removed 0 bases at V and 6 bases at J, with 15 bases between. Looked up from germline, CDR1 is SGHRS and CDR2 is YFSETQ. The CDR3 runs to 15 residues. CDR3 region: CASSLVRSGPSEAFF. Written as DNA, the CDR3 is TGCGCCAGCAGCTTGGTACGGTCAGGGCCGTCTGAAGCTTTCTTT.

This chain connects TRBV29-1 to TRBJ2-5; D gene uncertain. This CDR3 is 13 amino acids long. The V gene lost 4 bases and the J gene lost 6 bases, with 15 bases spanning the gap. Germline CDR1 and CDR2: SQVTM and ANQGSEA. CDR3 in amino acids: CSVASQLEKTQYF. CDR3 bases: TGCAGCGTTGCCTCCCAGCTTGAGAAGACCCAGTACTTC.

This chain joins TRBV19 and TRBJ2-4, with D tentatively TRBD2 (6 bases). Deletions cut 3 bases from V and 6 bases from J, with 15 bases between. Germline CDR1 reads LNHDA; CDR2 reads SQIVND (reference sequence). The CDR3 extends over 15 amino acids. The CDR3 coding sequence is TGTGCCAGTAGTATCGCTAGCGAGACTAGAAACATTCAGTACTTC. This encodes CASSIASETRNIQYF.

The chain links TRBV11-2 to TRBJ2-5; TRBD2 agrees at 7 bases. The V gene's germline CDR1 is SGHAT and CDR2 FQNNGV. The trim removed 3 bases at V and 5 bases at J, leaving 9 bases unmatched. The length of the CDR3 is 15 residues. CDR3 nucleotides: TGTGCCAGCAGCTTCCTAGCGGTGGGTTGGGAGACCCAGTACTTC. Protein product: CASSFLAVGWETQYF.

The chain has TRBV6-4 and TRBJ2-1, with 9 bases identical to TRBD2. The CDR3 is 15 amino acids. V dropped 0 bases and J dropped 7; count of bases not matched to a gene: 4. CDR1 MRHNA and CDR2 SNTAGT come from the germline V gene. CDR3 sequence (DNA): TGTGCCAGCAGTGACTCGATAGCGGGAGTTAATGAGCAGTTCTTC. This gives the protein CASSDSIAGVNEQFF.

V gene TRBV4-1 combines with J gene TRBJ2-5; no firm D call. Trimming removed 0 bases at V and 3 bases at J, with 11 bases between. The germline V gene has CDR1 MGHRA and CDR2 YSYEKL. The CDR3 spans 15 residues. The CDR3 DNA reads TGCGCCAGCAGCCAAGACCAAATCTTAGAAGAGACCCAGTACTTC. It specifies CASSQDQILEETQYF.

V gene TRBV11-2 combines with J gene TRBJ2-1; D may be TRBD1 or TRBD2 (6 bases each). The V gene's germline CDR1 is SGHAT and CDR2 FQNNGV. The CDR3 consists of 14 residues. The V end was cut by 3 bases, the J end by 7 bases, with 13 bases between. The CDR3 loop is CASSFGGPRNEQFF. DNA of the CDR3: TGTGCCAGCAGCTTTGGGGGGCCAAGGAATGAGCAGTTCTTC.

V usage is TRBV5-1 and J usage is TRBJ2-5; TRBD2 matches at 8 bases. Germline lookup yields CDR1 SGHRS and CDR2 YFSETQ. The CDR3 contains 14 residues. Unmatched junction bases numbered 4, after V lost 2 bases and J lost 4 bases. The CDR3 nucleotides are TGCGCCAGCAGCTTCAGCGGGAGTTTAGAGACCCAGTACTTC. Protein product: CASSFSGSLETQYF.

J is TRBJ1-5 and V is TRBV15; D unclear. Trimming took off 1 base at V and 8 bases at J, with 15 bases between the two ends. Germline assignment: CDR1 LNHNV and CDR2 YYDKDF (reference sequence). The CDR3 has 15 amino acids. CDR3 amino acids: CATSRGAELFEPQHF. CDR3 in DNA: TGTGCCACCAGCAGAGGAGCTGAACTCTTTGAGCCCCAGCATTTT.

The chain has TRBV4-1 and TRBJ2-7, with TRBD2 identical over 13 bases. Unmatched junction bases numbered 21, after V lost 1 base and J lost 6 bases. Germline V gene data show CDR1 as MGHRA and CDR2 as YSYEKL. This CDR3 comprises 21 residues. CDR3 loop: CASSQGFGGQGTSGTPGEQYF. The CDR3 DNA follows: TGCGCCAGCAGCCAAGGTTTCGGGGGACAGGGGACTAGCGGGACCCCTGGCGAGCAGTACTTC.

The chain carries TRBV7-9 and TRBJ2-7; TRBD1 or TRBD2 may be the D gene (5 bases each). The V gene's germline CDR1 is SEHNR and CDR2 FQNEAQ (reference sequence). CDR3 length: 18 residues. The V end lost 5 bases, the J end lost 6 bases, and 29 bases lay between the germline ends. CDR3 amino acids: CASSPSHRGPHGKGEQYF. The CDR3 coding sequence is TGTGCCAGCAGCCCGAGCCATCGGGGACCCCATGGTAAGGGCGAGCAGTACTTC. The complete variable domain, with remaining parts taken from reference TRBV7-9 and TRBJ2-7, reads DTGVSQNPRHKITKRGQNVTFRCDPISEHNRLYWYRQTLGQGPEFLTYFQNEAQLEKSRLLSDRFSAERPKGSFSTLEIQRTEQGDSAMYLCASSPSHRGPHGKGEQYFGPGTRLTVT.

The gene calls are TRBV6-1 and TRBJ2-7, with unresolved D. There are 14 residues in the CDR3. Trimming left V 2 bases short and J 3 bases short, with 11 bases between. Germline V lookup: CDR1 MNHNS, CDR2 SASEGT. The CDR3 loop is CASSEREGLYEQYF. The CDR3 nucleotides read TGTGCCAGCAGTGAAAGAGAAGGTCTCTACGAGCAGTACTTC.

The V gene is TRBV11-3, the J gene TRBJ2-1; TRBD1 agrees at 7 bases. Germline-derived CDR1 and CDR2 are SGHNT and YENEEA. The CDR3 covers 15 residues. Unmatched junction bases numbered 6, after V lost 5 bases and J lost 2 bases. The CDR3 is CASSPGQATYNEQFF. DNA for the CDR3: TGTGCCAGCAGCCCCGGACAGGCCACCTACAATGAGCAGTTCTTC.